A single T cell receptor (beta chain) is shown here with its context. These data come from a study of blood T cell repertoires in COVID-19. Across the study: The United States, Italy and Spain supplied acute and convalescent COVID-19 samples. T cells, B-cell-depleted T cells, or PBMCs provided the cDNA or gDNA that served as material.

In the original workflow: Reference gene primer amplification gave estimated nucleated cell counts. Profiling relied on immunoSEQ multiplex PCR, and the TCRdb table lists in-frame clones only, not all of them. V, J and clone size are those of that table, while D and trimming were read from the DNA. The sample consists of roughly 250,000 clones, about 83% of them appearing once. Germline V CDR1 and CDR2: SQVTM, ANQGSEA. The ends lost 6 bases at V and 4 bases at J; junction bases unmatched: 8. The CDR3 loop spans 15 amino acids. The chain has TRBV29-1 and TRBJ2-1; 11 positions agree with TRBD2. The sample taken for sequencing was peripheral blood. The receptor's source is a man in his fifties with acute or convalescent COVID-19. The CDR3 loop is CSVVIAGGSYNEQFF. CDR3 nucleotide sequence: TGCAGCGTGGTTATAGCGGGAGGGTCATACAATGAGCAGTTCTTC.